A selection of T cell receptor beta chains follows, all from one sample in a study of OX40 agonist ivuxolimab in advanced cancers. Using immunoSEQ multiplex PCR, the repertoire was profiled, and TCRdb retains in-frame clones only, with some absent. The table has about 15,000 clones, more than 75% seen once; the top ten hold about 32%. The starting material was CD4+ or CD8+ T cells sorted from blood, obtained in a trial of the OX40 agonist ivuxolimab. These receptors were obtained from an adult with an advanced solid tumor such as melanoma, head and neck, liver or kidney cancer. CDR3s include the opening cysteine and the closing phenylalanine or tryptophan. Each record gives: D gene, J gene, V gene, clone size, CDR3 protein, CDR3 DNA. The D gene is left open where the match is weak. The size entry is marked missing in some rows and otherwise reads once, few, many or a size class.

D: -
J: TRBJ2-6
V: TRBV7-9
size: -
CDR3: CASSPKNSAGANVLTF
DNA: TGTGCCAGCAGCCCGAAGAATAGTGCTGGGGCCAACGTCCTGACTTTC

D: -
J: TRBJ2-1
V: TRBV29-1
size: -
CDR3: CSVAYNEQFF
DNA: TGCAGCGTCGCGTACAATGAGCAGTTCTTC

D: -
J: TRBJ2-1
V: TRBV19
size: once
CDR3: CASSISEGTYNEQFF
DNA: TGTGCCAGTAGTATTTCGGAGGGGACCTACAATGAGCAGTTCTTC

D: -
J: TRBJ2-5
V: TRBV7-6
size: -
CDR3: CASSFRGTQETQYF
DNA: TGTGCCAGCAGCTTCCGCGGGACACAAGAGACCCAGTACTTC

D: -
J: TRBJ2-2
V: TRBV29-1
size: -
CDR3: CSVSTVNTGELFF
DNA: TGCAGCGTTTCAACGGTAAACACCGGGGAGCTGTTTTTT

D: TRBD1
J: TRBJ1-2
V: TRBV2
size: few
CDR3: CASSEDRNYGYTF
DNA: TGTGCCAGCAGTGAGGACAGGAACTATGGCTACACCTTC

D: TRBD1
J: TRBJ1-2
V: TRBV27
size: -
CDR3: CASSLSGTGDNYGYTF
DNA: TGTGCCAGCAGTTTAAGTGGGACAGGAGATAACTATGGCTACACCTTC

D: -
J: TRBJ1-2
V: TRBV7-8
size: -
CDR3: CASSLVVVSATRDGYTF
DNA: TGTGCCAGCAGCTTAGTGGTTGTATCTGCGACGAGGGATGGCTACACCTTC

D: TRBD2
J: TRBJ2-2
V: TRBV11-3
size: -
CDR3: CASSLRTSGGSGELFF
DNA: TGTGCCAGCAGCCTAAGGACTAGCGGGGGATCCGGGGAGCTGTTTTTT

D: -
J: TRBJ1-1
V: TRBV19
size: once
CDR3: CASSIPGMLNTEAFF
DNA: TGTGCCAGTAGTATCCCAGGGATGCTGAACACTGAAGCTTTCTTT

D: -
J: TRBJ2-7
V: TRBV14
size: once
CDR3: CASSPPLRADSYEQYF
DNA: TGTGCCAGCAGCCCACCCCTCCGAGCGGATTCCTACGAGCAGTACTTC

D: -
J: TRBJ1-1
V: TRBV7-8
size: -
CDR3: CASTFMVDTEAFF
DNA: TGTGCCAGCACCTTTATGGTCGACACTGAAGCTTTCTTT

D: TRBD1
J: TRBJ2-5
V: TRBV7-7
size: once
CDR3: CASSHRDRNSETQYF
DNA: TGTGCCAGCAGCCACCGGGACAGAAATTCGGAGACCCAGTACTTC

D: -
J: TRBJ1-1
V: TRBV6-1
size: -
CDR3: CASRVTGPVAFF
DNA: TGTGCCAGCAGAGTTACCGGGCCCGTAGCTTTCTTT

D: TRBD1
J: TRBJ1-4
V: TRBV7-3
size: few
CDR3: CASSLTKSPTGGREKLFF
DNA: TGTGCCAGCAGCCTCACTAAATCCCCGACAGGGGGTAGAGAAAAACTGTTTTTT

D: -
J: TRBJ1-2
V: TRBV7-2
size: medium-sized
CDR3: CASSSGEGSYGYTF
DNA: TGTGCCAGCAGCTCCGGGGAGGGGAGCTATGGCTACACCTTC

D: TRBD1
J: TRBJ1-2
V: TRBV4-3
size: few
CDR3: CASSQDHQRQGANYGYTF
DNA: TGCGCCAGCAGCCAAGACCACCAGCGACAGGGGGCTAACTATGGCTACACCTTC

D: -
J: TRBJ1-1
V: TRBV2
size: few
CDR3: CASSSLGGPNTEAFF
DNA: TGTGCCAGCAGTTCCCTGGGAGGGCCCAACACTGAAGCTTTCTTT

D: -
J: TRBJ2-7
V: TRBV10-3
size: few
CDR3: CASREGAEQYF
DNA: TGTGCCTCTCGTGAAGGGGCCGAGCAGTACTTC

D: -
J: TRBJ1-5
V: TRBV27
size: -
CDR3: CASSLTNSNQPQHF
DNA: TGTGCCAGCAGTTTAACCAATAGCAATCAGCCCCAGCATTTT

D: TRBD1
J: TRBJ1-5
V: TRBV5-5
size: few
CDR3: CASSPGTAPQPQHF
DNA: TGTGCCAGCAGCCCAGGGACAGCCCCGCAGCCCCAGCATTTT

D: -
J: TRBJ1-5
V: TRBV27
size: -
CDR3: CASSRPNQPQHF
DNA: TGTGCCAGCAGCCGTCCAAATCAGCCCCAGCATTTT

D: -
J: TRBJ2-3
V: TRBV9
size: -
CDR3: CASSPRIGTSATDTQYF
DNA: TGTGCCAGCAGCCCACGAATCGGGACAAGTGCAACAGATACGCAGTATTTT

D: -
J: TRBJ1-3
V: TRBV4-1
size: -
CDR3: CASSQGVLRVSGNTIYF
DNA: TGCGCCAGCAGCCAAGGGGTCCTAAGGGTTTCTGGAAACACCATATATTTT

D: TRBD1
J: TRBJ1-2
V: TRBV5-1
size: -
CDR3: CASSFEPGQSLFHYGYTF
DNA: TGCGCCAGCAGCTTCGAACCGGGACAGAGTCTTTTTCACTATGGCTACACCTTC

D: TRBD1
J: TRBJ1-3
V: TRBV6-5
size: few
CDR3: CASRITGAPGNTIYF
DNA: TGTGCCAGTCGAATTACAGGGGCGCCGGGAAACACCATATATTTT

D: TRBD1
J: TRBJ1-3
V: TRBV7-2
size: -
CDR3: CASSTGDRGRVGSGNTIYF
DNA: TGTGCCAGCAGCACTGGGGACAGGGGGCGAGTTGGATCTGGAAACACCATATATTTT

D: TRBD1
J: TRBJ2-1
V: TRBV4-3
size: -
CDR3: CASSPTGYNEQFF
DNA: TGCGCCAGCAGCCCGACAGGGTACAATGAGCAGTTCTTC

D: TRBD2
J: TRBJ2-1
V: TRBV5-8
size: -
CDR3: CASSLIALAGSLTYNEQFF
DNA: TGTGCCAGCAGCTTGATAGCCCTAGCGGGGAGTTTGACCTACAATGAGCAGTTCTTC

D: -
J: TRBJ2-1
V: TRBV7-6
size: -
CDR3: CASSPGGQINEQFF
DNA: TGTGCCAGCAGCCCCGGTGGCCAGATTAATGAGCAGTTCTTC

D: -
J: TRBJ1-1
V: TRBV11-3
size: -
CDR3: CASSPSGPEAFF
DNA: TGTGCCAGCAGCCCCTCGGGACCTGAAGCTTTCTTT

D: -
J: TRBJ2-1
V: TRBV7-3
size: -
CDR3: CASSLTGNGYNEQFF
DNA: TGTGCCAGCAGCTTAACAGGGAATGGCTACAATGAGCAGTTCTTC

D: TRBD1
J: TRBJ2-3
V: TRBV18
size: once
CDR3: CASSPRETGDVQMDTQYF
DNA: TGTGCCAGCTCACCACGAGAGACAGGGGACGTCCAAATGGATACGCAGTATTTT

D: -
J: TRBJ1-1
V: TRBV5-5
size: -
CDR3: CASSLAKRVTEAFF
DNA: TGTGCCAGCAGCTTGGCCAAGAGGGTCACTGAAGCTTTCTTT

D: -
J: TRBJ1-5
V: TRBV4-1
size: once
CDR3: CASSQAGASNQPQHF
DNA: TGCGCCAGCAGCCAAGCGGGGGCAAGCAATCAGCCCCAGCATTTT

D: -
J: TRBJ1-1
V: TRBV4-3
size: -
CDR3: CASSQVYKGGYTEAFF
DNA: TGCGCCAGCAGCCAAGTGTACAAAGGAGGGTACACTGAAGCTTTCTTT

D: -
J: TRBJ2-1
V: TRBV7-9
size: -
CDR3: CASSLLREYNEQFF
DNA: TGTGCCAGCAGCCTCCTGAGGGAGTACAATGAGCAGTTCTTC

D: -
J: TRBJ1-2
V: TRBV2
size: -
CDR3: CASSEALGGNYGYTF
DNA: TGTGCCAGCAGTGAAGCGCTGGGGGGTAACTATGGCTACACCTTC

D: -
J: TRBJ1-4
V: TRBV5-4
size: -
CDR3: CASSLQGGDGRLFF
DNA: TGTGCCAGCAGCTTGCAGGGTGGGGATGGACGACTGTTTTTT

D: -
J: TRBJ1-6
V: TRBV15
size: once
CDR3: CATSRDQAGQDSPLHF
DNA: TGTGCCACCAGCAGAGATCAAGCAGGGCAGGACTCACCCCTCCACTTT